These 29 T cell receptor beta chains originate from one sample sequenced in a study of cytomegalovirus exposure and HLA in healthy donors. PCR primers comprised 60 Vbeta and 13 Jbeta primers. Sequencing was performed with immunoSEQ multiplex PCR; in TCRdb, only in-frame clones are kept and a portion is missing. The top ten hold approximately 1.8% of the sample, which has approximately 190,000 clones, around 75% seen once. Material for sequencing was PBMCs. The origin of the receptors is a woman aged 25 to 39 in good health and CMV-seronegative.

J is TRBJ2-7 and V is TRBV5-6; 11 nucleotides agree with TRBD2. Unmatched junction bases numbered 14, after V lost 3 bases and J lost 3 bases. The CDR3 sequence is 18 residues long. Germline V gives CDR1 SGHDT, CDR2 YYEEEE. The CDR3 DNA follows: TGTGCCAGCAGCTCAATACGAAGCAGACTAGCGGGGATCTACGAGCAGTACTTC. Amino acid sequence: CASSSIRSRLAGIYEQYF. Using reference TRBV5-6 and TRBJ2-7 for the parts outside the CDR3, the full variable domain is DAGVTQSPTHLIKTRGQQVTLRCSPKSGHDTVSWYQQALGQGPQFIFQYYEEEERQRGNFPDRFSGHQFPNYSSELNVNALLLGDSALYLCASSSIRSRLAGIYEQYFGPGTRLTVT.

Only one count was recorded for this clone. V gene TRBV27 combines with J gene TRBJ2-7; tentatively, D is TRBD2 (6 bases). Germline V lookup: CDR1 MNHEY, CDR2 SMNVEV (reference sequence). The V end was cut by 5 bases, the J end by 2 bases, with 19 bases between. This CDR3 region has 16 residues. The CDR3 here is CASSASGGLITYEQYF. In nucleotides, the CDR3 is TGTGCCAGCAGTGCATCAGGAGGGCTGATCACCTACGAGCAGTACTTC.

The chain employs TRBV10-2 and TRBJ1-1; 10 bases are shared with TRBD1. The trim removed 0 bases at V and 5 bases at J, leaving 6 bases unmatched. Germline CDR1 and CDR2: WSHSY and SAAADI. This CDR3 contains 16 residues. CDR3 DNA sequence: TGCGCCAGCAGTGAGTCGACTCGGACAGGGGGAACTGAAGCTTTCTTT. Protein: CASSESTRTGGTEAFF.

J is TRBJ1-2 and V is TRBV7-8; 8 bases fit TRBD1. The CDR3 length is 16 residues. Germline assignment: CDR1 SGHVS and CDR2 FQNEAQ. V trimming: 5 bases; J trimming: 6 bases; junction bases outside the gene matches: 14. The CDR3 reads CASSPGYMDRADGYTF. The CDR3 coding sequence is TGTGCCAGCAGCCCGGGCTATATGGACAGGGCAGATGGCTACACCTTC.

Worth noting for this clone: The junction shows a germline mismatch at one end, possibly a read error. In the same sample, other DNA sequences code for this CDR3. J is TRBJ2-7 and V is TRBV7-9; perhaps TRBD1 as D (6 bases). The CDR3 loop spans 13 amino acids. CDR1 and CDR2 (germline): SEHNR, FQNEAQ (reference sequence). CDR3 nucleotides: TGCGCCAGCAGCCTAACCGGGACATACGAGCAGTACTTC. Translation: CASSLTGTYEQYF.

The rearrangement links TRBV18 to TRBJ1-5; D possibly corresponds to TRBD1 (5 bases). CDR1 KGHSH and CDR2 LQKENI come from the germline V gene. CDR3 length equals 17 residues. V was pared by 5 bases and J by 5 bases, with 22 bases between. Here the CDR3 DNA reads TGTGCCAGCTCAACCGTTTCAGGGTCGGGTTCCGATCAGCCCCAGCATTTT. Its translation: CASSTVSGSGSDQPQHF.

The table lists this clone with a count of one. This sequence joins TRBV7-9 and TRBJ1-2, with D maybe TRBD1 (6 bases). The ends were cut back, 7 bases at V and 8 bases at J, with 32 bases in the middle. CDR1 and CDR2 from the germline V gene are SEHNR and FQNEAQ (reference sequence). The CDR3 covers 18 residues. CDR3 nucleotide sequence: TGTGCCAGCACCCTACGGGGTCCTAAGGGGGGGCCAGGGAAAGGCTACACCTTC. Its protein product is CASTLRGPKGGPGKGYTF.

The chain has TRBV27 and TRBJ2-7, with 11 bases identical to TRBD1. Germline V gene data show CDR1 as MNHEY and CDR2 as SMNVEV (reference sequence). This CDR3 spans 16 amino acids. After removal of 4 bases from V and 0 bases from J, the junction contained 5 bases not matched to a gene. CDR3 sequence: CASSSLDRGPSYEQYF. In DNA, the CDR3 is TGTGCCAGCAGTTCTCTGGACAGGGGGCCCTCCTACGAGCAGTACTTC.

The V and J genes are TRBV7-9 and TRBJ1-5, with 7 bases identical to TRBD1. The CDR3 covers 17 residues. CDR1 is SEHNR, CDR2 FQNEAQ, per germline (reference sequence). Losses at the gene ends were 5 bases for V and 5 bases for J; bases not matched to a gene: 15. CDR3 bases: TGTGCCAGCAGCGATACGGAAGGGGACAGCTATTATCAGCCCCAGCATTTT. Protein sequence: CASSDTEGDSYYQPQHF.

The CDR3 DNA reads as TGCAGCGTCCACCAGGGGGCTAACTATGGCTACACCTTC. Protein sequence: CSVHQGANYGYTF. The chain is built from TRBV29-1 and TRBJ1-2, with TRBD1 matching 7 bases. The CDR3 has 13 residues. Germline trimming cut 6 bases from V and 0 bases from J; bases unmatched to any gene: 4. The germline V gene has CDR1 SQVTM and CDR2 ANQGSEA.

V and J are TRBV6-5 and TRBJ2-7, with 11 bases that match TRBD1. Germline trimming cut 0 bases from V and 7 bases from J; bases unmatched to any gene: 5. The length of the CDR3 is 15 residues. CDR1 is MNHEY, CDR2 SVGAGI, per germline. CDR3 sequence: CASSYSGDRGVEQYF. The CDR3 nucleotides are TGTGCCAGCAGTTACTCGGGGGACAGGGGGGTTGAGCAGTACTTC.

The chain employs TRBV5-1 and TRBJ2-2, with TRBD1 matching 11 bases. V shed 2 bases, J shed 5 bases, and the junction held 5 bases outside the gene matches. Germline CDR1 is SGHRS and CDR2 is YFSETQ. The CDR3 covers 16 residues. The CDR3 DNA follows: TGCGCCAGCAGCTTACTCGGGACAGGGGGGACCGGGGAGCTGTTTTTT. Translated: CASSLLGTGGTGELFF.

The gene calls are TRBV6-1 and TRBJ1-4, with 8 bases matching TRBD1. CDR3 length equals 15 residues. V dropped 4 bases and J dropped 4; count of bases not matched to a gene: 5. CDR1 is MNHNS, CDR2 SASEGT, per germline. The CDR3, as DNA: TGTGCCAGCAGTGGTGACAGGGGAGGTAATGAAAAACTGTTTTTT. This encodes CASSGDRGGNEKLFF.

This clone was counted once. The chain recombines TRBV4-1 with TRBJ1-5; D remains unclear. The germline V and J ends were trimmed by 1 base and 0 bases, with 16 bases remaining between them. Germline CDR1 and CDR2: MGHRA and YSYEKL. This CDR3 region has 18 residues. The CDR3 region has the DNA TGCGCCAGCAGCCAAGTCCGTAGCAGGACTGTTAGCAATCAGCCCCAGCATTTT. Amino acids: CASSQVRSRTVSNQPQHF.

This chain uses TRBV4-1 with TRBJ2-7; TRBD2 matches 13 bases. Germline V gene data show CDR1 as MGHRA and CDR2 as YSYEKL. V shed 3 bases and J 4 bases; nucleotides not matched to a gene: 9. The CDR3 loop spans 17 amino acids. CDR3 in amino acids: CASSQKTSGGGYYEQYF. CDR3 sequence (DNA): TGCGCCAGCAGCCAGAAAACTAGCGGGGGGGGATATTACGAGCAGTACTTC.

This clone was seen once. As DNA, the CDR3 is TGTGCCAGCAGCCTATCGGGGGAGCAGTACTTC. This encodes CASSLSGEQYF. This chain connects TRBV14 to TRBJ2-7; perhaps TRBD2 as D (5 bases). The ends were cut back, 4 bases at V and 7 bases at J, with 8 bases in the middle. Looked up from germline, CDR1 is SGHDN and CDR2 is FVKESK. The CDR3 is 11 residues long. The full variable domain, in which reference TRBV14 and TRBJ2-7 provide the parts outside the CDR3, is EAGVTQFPSHSVIEKGQTVTLRCDPISGHDNLYWYRRVMGKEIKFLLHFVKESKQDESGMPNNRFLAERTGGTYSTLKVQPAELEDSGVYFCASSLSGEQYFGPGTRLTVT.

This clone was picked up a small number of times. The chain uses TRBV19 and TRBJ2-7; TRBD2 matches 14 bases. The CDR3 is 15 residues long. CDR1 is LNHDA, CDR2 SQIVND, per germline (reference sequence). V was clipped by 5 bases and J by 5 bases; unmatched bases: 5. In DNA, the CDR3 is TGTGCCAGTAGTGTCGGACTAGCGGGAGGTAACGAGCAGTACTTC. As protein: CASSVGLAGGNEQYF. The full variable domain, its missing parts supplied by reference TRBV19 and TRBJ2-7, is DGGITQSPKYLFRKEGQNVTLSCEQNLNHDAMYWYRQDPGQGLRLIYYSQIVNDFQKGDIAEGYSVSREKKESFPLTVTSAQKNPTAFYLCASSVGLAGGNEQYFGPGTRLTVT.

V gene TRBV15 combines with J gene TRBJ2-7, with 9 nucleotides matching TRBD1. The germline V gene encodes CDR1 LNHNV and CDR2 YYDKDF (reference sequence). The J segment lost 6 bases and the V segment lost 3 bases, leaving 6 bases of the junction unmatched. This CDR3 is built from 14 residues. DNA of the CDR3: TGTGCCACCAGCAGGGACACAGGGGGCGGCGAGCAGTACTTC. Translation gives CATSRDTGGGEQYF.

This rearrangement joins TRBV7-9 to TRBJ2-7; 10 positions match TRBD2. CDR1 and CDR2 (germline): SEHNR, FQNEAQ (reference sequence). V lost 4 bases, J lost 2 bases, and 8 bases stayed unmatched. This CDR3 has 16 residues. This CDR3 is CASSYASGGVPYEQYF. The CDR3 DNA follows: TGTGCCAGCAGCTACGCCAGCGGGGGGGTTCCCTACGAGCAGTACTTC.

This chain connects TRBV5-1 to TRBJ2-5; D may be TRBD2 (6 bases). Looked up from germline, CDR1 is SGHRS and CDR2 is YFSETQ. The CDR3 has 15 amino acids. V shed 4 bases and J shed 4 bases, with 17 bases lying between them. The CDR3 sequence: CASSPIGLPGETQYF. The CDR3, as DNA: TGCGCCAGCAGCCCGATCGGACTACCCGGAGAGACCCAGTACTTC.

This chain links TRBV29-1 with TRBJ2-7; D is possibly TRBD1 (6 bases). Germline CDR1 is SQVTM and CDR2 is ANQGSEA. CDR3 size: 14 residues. V dropped 2 bases and J dropped 5 bases, with 16 bases sitting between them. The CDR3 coding sequence is TGCAGCGTTGAAATACAGGGTAAGGTTGACGAGCAGTACTTC. It yields the protein CSVEIQGKVDEQYF.

This chain joins TRBV11-1 and TRBJ1-3; tentative D call: TRBD1 (6 bases). Trimming removed 5 bases from V and 0 bases from J, with 14 bases in between. The CDR3 loop spans 16 amino acids. CDR1 is SGHAT, CDR2 FQDESV, per germline (reference sequence). The CDR3 nucleotides are TGTGCCAGCAGCCGATGGACAGTCACCTCTGGAAACACCATATATTTT. Translated, it gives CASSRWTVTSGNTIYF.

In its sample, this clone was seen a few times. The chain recombines TRBV27 with TRBJ2-7; D unclear. The CDR3 length is 13 residues. The germline gives CDR1 MNHEY, CDR2 SMNVEV (reference sequence). V gave up 2 bases and J gave up 6 bases, with 11 bases separating them. The CDR3 DNA reads as TGTGCCAGCAGTTTACAGGCCGCCGGCGAGCAGTACTTC. Translating gives CASSLQAAGEQYF.

This rearrangement joins TRBV7-9 to TRBJ2-1, with TRBD2 identical over 13 bases. This CDR3 spans 17 amino acids. The germline gives CDR1 SEHNR, CDR2 FQNEAQ (reference sequence). V trimming: 4 bases; J trimming: 8 bases; junction bases outside the gene matches: 11. CDR3 DNA: TGTGCCAGCAGCTCTGGACTAGCGGGGGACTATTGGGATGAGCAGTTCTTC. Protein product: CASSSGLAGDYWDEQFF.

This clone was recorded once. The rearrangement links TRBV25-1 to TRBJ2-7, with 12 bases identical to TRBD2. The CDR3 length is 16 residues. V lost 3 bases to trimming and J lost 0 bases; unmatched junction nucleotides: 3. In germline, CDR1 is MGHDK, CDR2 SYGVNS. CDR3: CASSETSGRGSYEQYF. CDR3 sequence (DNA): TGTGCCAGCAGTGAGACTAGCGGGAGAGGCTCCTACGAGCAGTACTTC.

The chain combines TRBV4-2 with TRBJ1-3; 9 positions match TRBD1. This CDR3 has 15 amino acids. With V trimmed by 0 bases and J by 4 bases, 1 base remained unmatched. Germline V gene sequence: CDR1 LGHNA, CDR2 YNFKEQ. The CDR3 region is CASSQDDRGGNTIYF. The CDR3 DNA reads as TGTGCCAGCAGCCAAGATGACAGGGGGGGAAACACCATATATTTT.

The rearrangement links TRBV28 to TRBJ2-7, with D perhaps matching TRBD1 (5 bases). Germline V lookup: CDR1 MDHEN, CDR2 SYDVKM. Trimming cost V 5 bases and J 7 bases, with 18 bases left between them. This CDR3 spans 14 amino acids. The CDR3 protein is CASSQGPSNGEQYF. Here the CDR3 DNA reads TGTGCCAGCAGTCAGGGCCCCTCTAATGGAGAGCAGTACTTC.

In its sample, this clone was seen once. The chain links TRBV7-9 to TRBJ2-5; 7 bases are shared with TRBD1. Germline assignment: CDR1 SEHNR and CDR2 FQNEAQ (reference sequence). Unmatched junction bases numbered 10, after V lost 5 bases and J lost 4 bases. This CDR3 contains 15 residues. The CDR3 sequence is CASSARDRVPETQYF. CDR3 nucleotides: TGTGCCAGCAGCGCCCGAGACAGGGTTCCAGAGACCCAGTACTTC.

This chain uses TRBV7-9 with TRBJ1-6, with a weak D call TRBD1 (5 bases). The V end was cut by 4 bases, the J end by 7 bases, with 20 bases between. The CDR3 extends over 17 amino acids. Per germline, CDR1 SEHNR and CDR2 FQNEAQ (reference sequence). The CDR3 here is CASSSSGAEALNSPLHF. In nucleotides, the CDR3 is TGTGCCAGCAGCTCAAGCGGGGCGGAGGCTCTGAATTCACCCCTCCACTTT.